The clone carrying this T cell receptor (beta chain) has a handful of counts. Its specificity is unknown. V lost 0 bases and J 5 bases, leaving 16 bases between the germline ends. CDR3 length: 16 residues. In germline, CDR1 is LNHNV, CDR2 YYDKDF (reference sequence). This entry is derived from a study of radiotherapy plus CTLA-4 blockade in lung cancer. Study-level background: The study recorded objective responses in about 20% of patients and disease control in 25% to 35%. Study conclusions and caveats: After radiotherapy and ipilimumab, tumor-derived clones expanded in peripheral blood.

Method: immunoSEQ multiplex PCR; TCRdb's copy keeps in-frame clones and lacks some. Counted here are more than 75,000 clones, approximately 75% occurring once; the ten biggest clones make up 2.5% to 3.5%. The source was peripheral blood, collected from a patient treated with radiotherapy plus ipilimumab. This receptor was taken from a human donor with non-small cell lung cancer who had a partial response to radiotherapy plus ipilimumab. Some clones in this sample may be carry-over from other donors' samples. The chain is built from TRBV15 and TRBJ2-5; weak D call: TRBD2 (7 bases). The CDR3 bases are TGTGCCACCAGCAGAGATCTTGCGGGGGCCGGGGAGACCCAGTACTTC. Amino acid sequence: CATSRDLAGAGETQYF.